This paragraph reports one TCR beta chain. MiXCR was run by TCRdb on the RT-PCR reads, yielding one entry per CDR3 protein. The sample lists approximately 150,000 distinct CDR3 sequences, 30% occurring once. The data are from a study of patients and donors after allogeneic stem cell transplantation. Material for sequencing was blood, either unsorted or a sorted T cell fraction (not recorded which). This clonotype was obtained from a human donor who was either an allogeneic HSCT recipient or a stem cell or donor lymphocyte infusion donor (not recorded which). It is not recorded whose cells these are; they may come from a transplant donor.

The CDR3 here is CATSDYTDTQYF. The CDR3 DNA sequence: TGTGCCACCAGTGATTACACAGATACGCAGTATTTT. This chain joins TRBV24-1 and TRBJ2-3; the D is unclear. The germline V gene has CDR1 KGHDR and CDR2 SFDVKD. The CDR3 spans 12 residues. The germline V and J ends were trimmed by 2 bases and 2 bases, with 1 base remaining between them.